This TCR beta chain was sequenced for a study of early T cells in non-severe SARS-CoV-2 infection (dated by TCRdb to the early 2020s). Regarding the study in general: TCR sequencing used bulk RNA from unsorted whole blood, so alpha and beta chains could not be paired.

A case-control design nested within a healthcare worker cohort in London, UK, was used, with weekly nasopharyngeal swab PCR tests and blood sampling performed. Healthcare workers were enrolled in the week of the UK lockdown, from 23 to 31 March 2020, and were followed every week for up to 16 weeks. The method was 5' RACE. Data came from a NextSeq 500. The TCR library protocol attached unique molecular identifiers to individual cDNA molecules to correct for sequencing error and PCR bias. Both TCR alpha and beta chains were sequenced, and tight co-correlation was observed between alpha and beta sequence abundances in each sample. The published analysis was carried out like this. Decombinator V4 was used to perform V gene, J gene and CDR3 annotation of TCR sequences. Expanded TCRs were defined as changing significantly between any two time points under a Poisson model with p below 0.0001. TCR abundances were normalised to the total number of TCRs sequenced per sample and were expressed as counts per million. TRAV1-2 paired with TRAJ12, TRAJ20 or TRAJ33 defined MAIT TCRs, while TRAV10 paired with TRAJ18 defined iNKT TCRs. A search of VDJdb, accessed on 1 November 2021, was run for TCRs annotated to CMV, EBV and SARS-CoV-2, with TCRs annotated for multiple antigens excluded. TCRdb reprocessed the public reads (quality trimming at Q25 with fastp, clone calling with MiXCR) and kept in-frame beta chains. Entries are consolidated by CDR3 protein sequence, retaining the most common genes and DNA. TCRdb, not the authors, supplied the V and J calls. The sample table records 90,000 to 120,000 distinct CDR3 sequences; over 8.5% of these occur just once. The ten largest clones represent approximately 8.1% of the sample.

What the work shows at the level of the full study, not this receptor alone: VDJdb matching was skewed toward anti-spike CD8 responses, so virus-specific expansions were likely underestimated and private and CD4 specificities were missed.

Comment on this clonotype: Its antigen is still unknown. Base qualities are not recorded, but no much larger clone differs from it by a single base.

Trimming takes 6 bases off V and 6 bases off J; junction bases not matched to a gene: 13. Inclusive of the bounding cysteine and phenylalanine, the CDR3 is 16 residues long. Only CDR3 DNA remains: 48 bases, in frame from the first base. Rearrangement joined TRBV12-3 or TRBV12-4 to TRBJ1-4; 7 nucleotides in the junction match TRBD1. This receptor was obtained from an adult who was a healthcare worker with PCR-confirmed SARS-CoV-2 infection or an uninfected control (not recorded which). The sequenced sample was whole blood. The CDR3 region reads CASSRGGSWLDEKLFF. The DNA reads TGTGCCAGCAGCAGGGGGGGTAGTTGGTTGGATGAAAAACTGTTTTTT.